This T cell receptor (beta chain) comes out of a study of blood T cell repertoires in COVID-19. CDR3 size: 15 residues. CDR1 is SGHTA and CDR2 is FQGTGA in the germline V gene. V lost 0 bases and J lost 6; bases outside the gene matches: 5. Authors' data handling: Amplifying reference gene primers gave estimates of nucleated cell counts. Sequenced by immunoSEQ multiplex PCR; TCRdb stores in-frame clones only, minus some. From that table come the V and J calls and clone size; the DNA was used to work out D and trimming. The table records hundreds of thousands of clones, around nine tenths of them present only once.

The chain joins TRBV7-3 to TRBJ1-2; TRBD1 agrees at 9 bases. The sample comprised peripheral blood. The TCR sequence derives from a woman in her 70s with COVID-19, enrolled during active disease. In DNA form, the CDR3 reads TGTGCCAGCAGCTTAACCAACAGGGGGCTTGATGGCTACACCTTC. As protein: CASSLTNRGLDGYTF.